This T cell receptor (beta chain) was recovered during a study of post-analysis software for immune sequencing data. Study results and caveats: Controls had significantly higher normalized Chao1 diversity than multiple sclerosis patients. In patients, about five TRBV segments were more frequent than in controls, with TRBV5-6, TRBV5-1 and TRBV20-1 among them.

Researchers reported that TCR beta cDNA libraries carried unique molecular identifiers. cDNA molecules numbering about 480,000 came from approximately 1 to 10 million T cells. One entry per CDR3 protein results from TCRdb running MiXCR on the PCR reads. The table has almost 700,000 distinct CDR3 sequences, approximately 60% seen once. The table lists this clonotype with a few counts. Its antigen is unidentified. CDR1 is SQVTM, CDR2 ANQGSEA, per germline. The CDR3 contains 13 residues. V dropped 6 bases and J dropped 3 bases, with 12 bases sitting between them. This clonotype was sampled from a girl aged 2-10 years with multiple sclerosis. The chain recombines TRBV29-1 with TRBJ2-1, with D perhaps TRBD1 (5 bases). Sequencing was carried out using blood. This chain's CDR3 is CSVYRSGYNEQFF. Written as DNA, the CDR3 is TGCAGCGTCTACAGGAGTGGCTACAATGAGCAGTTCTTC.